Here is one TCR beta chain with its context. The antigen is not known. Blood draws occurred at baseline, cycle 4 day 1, and cycle 7 day 1. The data originate from a study of OX40 agonist ivuxolimab in advanced cancers. At the level of the study: Intravenous ivuxolimab was administered to patients every 2 weeks at 0.01 to 10 mg/kg. Checkpoint inhibitors had been given previously to 40% of patients. Whole-study findings and limits: Clonal expansion was among the lowest in partial responders at 0.1-3.0 mg/kg, especially CD8+.

Germline CDR1 LGHNA, CDR2 YNFKEQ. The CDR3 has 17 residues. V dropped 2 bases and J dropped 4 bases, with 18 bases sitting between them. Profiled with immunoSEQ multiplex PCR; TCRdb holds only in-frame clones, not every one. The data contain roughly 67,000 clones, approximately 80% of them singletons. The chain couples TRBV4-2 to TRBJ1-3; possible D gene TRBD1, 6 bases. The sequence was obtained from an adult with an advanced solid tumor such as melanoma, head and neck, liver or kidney cancer. Sequenced material: CD4+ or CD8+ T cells sorted from blood, taken in a trial of the OX40 agonist ivuxolimab. The CDR3 spells CASSQSWTVGSGNTIYF. Written as DNA, the CDR3 is TGTGCCAGCAGCCAAAGCTGGACAGTGGGGTCCGGAAACACCATATATTTT.